The 6 T cell receptor beta chains below all came from one sample that was sequenced in a study of blood T cell repertoires in COVID-19. Repertoires were generated with immunoSEQ multiplex PCR, while TCRdb's copy carries only in-frame clones and drops some. The table shows just over 650,000 clones, with just under 90% occurring only once. Sequenced input: peripheral blood. The receptors derive from a young woman with acute or convalescent COVID-19.

Only a few counts were recorded for this clone. The gene calls are TRBV3-1 (or the pseudogene TRBV3-2) and TRBJ2-3; 13 bases match TRBD2. CDR1 and CDR2 (germline): LGHDT, YNNKEL (reference sequence). The CDR3 has 19 residues. Germline trimming cut 4 bases from V and 4 bases from J; bases unmatched to any gene: 14. The CDR3 DNA reads as TGTGCCAGCAGCCCACGGACTAGCGGGGGAGTTAGAGGTGCAGATACGCAGTATTTT. This translates into CASSPRTSGGVRGADTQYF.

The CDR3 loop is CAWSAKETQYF. As DNA, the CDR3 is TGTGCCTGGAGCGCTAAAGAGACCCAGTACTTC. V is TRBV30 and J is TRBJ2-5, with D unclear. Trimming took 3 bases from V and 3 from J, leaving 5 bases between them. The CDR3 extends over 11 amino acids. CDR1 is GTSNPN and CDR2 is SVGIG in the germline V gene (reference sequence).

The chain combines TRBV3-1 (or the pseudogene TRBV3-2) with TRBJ1-4; 7 nucleotides agree with TRBD1. V shed 3 bases and J 4 bases; nucleotides not matched to a gene: 5. The CDR3 totals 15 residues. Germline CDR1 is LGHDT and CDR2 is YNNKEL (reference sequence). CDR3 bases: TGTGCCAGCAGCCACGGGGACAGCGGTAATGAAAAACTGTTTTTT. This codes for CASSHGDSGNEKLFF.

This chain connects TRBV12-3 or TRBV12-4 to TRBJ1-6; the D is unclear. Trimming left V 3 bases short and J 8 bases short, with 5 bases between. There are 12 residues in the CDR3. The DNA of the CDR3 is TGTGCCAGCAGTTTCCCTTATTCACCCCTCCACTTT. It codes for CASSFPYSPLHF.

The chain recombines TRBV11-3 with TRBJ1-1; TRBD1 matches at 7 bases. V was pared by 3 bases and J by 10 bases, with 8 bases of the junction left unmatched. The CDR3 runs to 13 residues. Germline loops: CDR1 SGHNT, CDR2 YENEEA. The CDR3 reads CASSLDTRGRAFF. CDR3 bases: TGTGCCAGCAGCTTGGATACCAGGGGGAGAGCTTTCTTT.

The V and J genes are TRBV19 and TRBJ2-3; the D gene is possibly TRBD2 (7 bases). This CDR3 contains 16 residues. V shed 5 bases and J shed 0 bases, with 15 bases lying between them. Per germline, CDR1 LNHDA and CDR2 SQIVND (reference sequence). The CDR3 nucleotides read TGTGCCAGTAGTGTCGCGGGGGACACCAGCACAGATACGCAGTATTTT. This sequence encodes CASSVAGDTSTDTQYF.